This TCR beta chain was profiled in a study of human T cells and chemical hapten exposure. Turning to the study itself: Patch testing placed 0.01% DPC on the upper back, with readings at 6 days. Enrolled patients were predominantly female and had alopecia areata, totalis or universalis.

This clonotype came up many times. From the RACE reads, TCRdb called clonotypes with MiXCR, one entry per CDR3 protein. In the table there are 25,000 to 35,000 distinct CDR3 sequences, approximately 5.8% of which are singletons. CDR3 length: 12 amino acids. Germline CDR1 DFQATT, CDR2 SNEGSKA (reference sequence). Time point indicated: patch test 3, about 24 weeks after DPC sensitization. Treatment noted: therapeutic diphenylcyclopropenone sensitization with weekly scalp DPC. This receptor was identified in a young man with alopecia areata. Some clones in this sample may be carry-over from other donors' samples. V gene TRBV20-1 combines with J gene TRBJ1-2; TRBD1 is a possible D gene (5 bases). The sequenced sample was whole blood, obtained in connection with sensitization to the hapten diphenylcyclopropenone (DPC). CDR3 residues: CRCGGGDYGYTF. The DNA of the CDR3 is TGCAGATGCGGGGGAGGGGACTATGGCTACACCTTC.